The next 7 T cell receptor beta chains were all read from a single sample in a study of T-cell memory formation after mild COVID-19 (TCRdb year 2021). The library relied on 5' RACE. The reads were generated on an Illumina NovaSeq 6000. TCRdb ran its own pipeline on the public reads, namely fastp trimming at Q25 and MiXCR clone calling, and kept in-frame beta chains. Merged by CDR3 protein, the rows form single entries marked with the most common genes and DNA. For this sample the table gives 70,000 to 95,000 distinct CDR3 sequences, of which about 13% were detected only once. Around 41% of the sample belongs to the ten largest clones. Sequenced sample: PBMCs or a T cell subset sorted from them (not recorded which). The receptor set was obtained from a man between 18 and 29 years old who had mild COVID-19 (a few samples of this study predate the infection). The sample titles of this study are shuffled in the database, so cell type and time point are left out; the donor was told from shared clones.

This clonotype was seen a handful of times. The chain is built from TRBV5-1 and TRBJ2-3; 14 nucleotides agree with TRBD2. Per the germline V gene, CDR1 is SGHRS and CDR2 is YFSETQ. V was pared by 4 bases and J by 2 bases, with 6 bases of the junction left unmatched. The CDR3 extends over 17 amino acids. CDR3 in DNA: TGCGCCAGCAGCCCGTCGACTAGCGGGGGGGCCACAGATACGCAGTATTTT. Encoded protein: CASSPSTSGGATDTQYF.

This clonotype was observed a few times. The rearrangement uses TRBV3-1 and TRBJ1-1; tentative D call: TRBD1 (5 bases). The CDR3 runs 15 residues. Trimming left V 5 bases short and J 5 bases short, with 18 bases between. CDR1 and CDR2 (germline): LGHDT, YNNKEL (reference sequence). The CDR3 here is CASSLRQGPDTEAFF. In DNA form, the CDR3 reads TGTGCCAGCAGCTTACGGCAGGGTCCGGATACTGAAGCTTTCTTT. The full variable domain, its missing parts supplied by reference TRBV3-1 and TRBJ1-1, is DTAVSQTPKYLVTQMGNDKSIKCEQNLGHDTMYWYKQDSKKFLKIMFSYNNKELIINETVPNRFSPKSPDKAHLNLHINSLELGDSAVYFCASSLRQGPDTEAFFGQGTRLTVV.

V gene TRBV27 combines with J gene TRBJ1-6; no clear D. The V end lost 5 bases, the J end lost 11 bases, and 16 bases lay between the germline ends. The CDR3 length is 14 residues. CDR1 MNHEY and CDR2 SMNVEV come from the germline V gene (reference sequence). The CDR3 DNA is TGTGCCAGCAGTGACGGTTCGGGCGGGGCACCCCTCCACTTT. Translation gives CASSDGSGGAPLHF.

Notes on this clonotype: The junction differs from germline at one of its ends, possibly a read error. The chain combines TRBV28 with TRBJ2-1; possibly TRBD1 for D (6 bases). Germline CDR1 is MDHEN and CDR2 is SYDVKM. This CDR3 is built from 14 residues. DNA of the CDR3: TGTGCCAGCAGTTTAGATGACAGGAACAATGAACAGTTCTTC. Its protein product is CASSLDDRNNEQFF.

The chain joins TRBV19 to TRBJ2-5, with D hard to call. This CDR3 comprises 13 residues. The V end lost 4 bases, the J end lost 5 bases, and 11 bases lay between the germline ends. Germline CDR1 LNHDA, CDR2 SQIVND (reference sequence). The CDR3 is CASSSYNEETQYF. CDR3 sequence (DNA): TGTGCCAGTAGTAGTTATAACGAGGAGACCCAGTACTTC. The full variable domain, completed using reference TRBV19 and TRBJ2-5, is DGGITQSPKYLFRKEGQNVTLSCEQNLNHDAMYWYRQDPGQGLRLIYYSQIVNDFQKGDIAEGYSVSREKKESFPLTVTSAQKNPTAFYLCASSSYNEETQYFGPGTRLLVL.

The table lists this clonotype with a few counts. This chain links TRBV7-8 with TRBJ2-5, with 12 bases that match TRBD2. Trimming cost V 5 bases and J 4 bases; bases outside gene matches: 5. CDR1 is SGHVS, CDR2 FQNEAQ, per germline. The CDR3 length is 15 residues. For the CDR3, the DNA is TGTGCCAGCAGCAAACGGACTAGCGGGGTAGAGACCCAGTACTTC. It encodes CASSKRTSGVETQYF.

Ten or more counts support this clonotype. The rearrangement links TRBV7-6 to TRBJ2-7, with D possibly TRBD1 on 5 matching bases. The CDR3 length is 15 residues. Trimming removed 5 bases at V and 0 bases at J, with 14 bases between. CDR1 and CDR2 from the germline V gene are SGHVS and FNYEAQ. The CDR3 is CASSHNPDSSYEQYF. CDR3 sequence (DNA): TGTGCCAGCAGCCATAACCCCGACAGCTCCTACGAGCAGTACTTC.